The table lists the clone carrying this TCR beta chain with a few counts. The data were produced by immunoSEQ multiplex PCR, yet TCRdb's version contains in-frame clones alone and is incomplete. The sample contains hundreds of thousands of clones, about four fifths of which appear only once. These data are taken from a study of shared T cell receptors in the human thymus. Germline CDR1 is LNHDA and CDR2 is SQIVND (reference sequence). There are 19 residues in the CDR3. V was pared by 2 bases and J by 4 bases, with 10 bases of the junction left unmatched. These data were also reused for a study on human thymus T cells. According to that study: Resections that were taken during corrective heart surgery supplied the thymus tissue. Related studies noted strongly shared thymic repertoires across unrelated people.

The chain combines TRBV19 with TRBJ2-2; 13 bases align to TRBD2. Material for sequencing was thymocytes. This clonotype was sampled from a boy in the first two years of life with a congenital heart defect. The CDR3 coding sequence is TGTGCCAGTAGTATAAGTGTCGGACTAGCGGGAGTGGGCACCGGGGAGCTGTTTTTT. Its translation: CASSISVGLAGVGTGELFF.